The subject of this entry is one TCR beta chain. Its cognate antigen is unknown. A multiplex PCR was run with 60 Vbeta primers and 13 Jbeta primers. TCRdb's table, derived via immunoSEQ multiplex PCR, lists solely in-frame clones and lacks some. The sample records about 87,000 clones, roughly three quarters being singletons. This sample was taken from a study of cytomegalovirus exposure and HLA in healthy donors. For the study at large: Early on, a data release was issued that held some 85 million unique TCRs from HLA-typed donors. Regarding the study as a whole: Cytomegalovirus status, reportedly, was diagnosed with high specificity and sensitivity by the classifier. The investigators catalogued about 170 TCR beta chains as cytomegalovirus-associated. As confirmed in vitro, a few CMV-associated chains were specific for CMV antigens.

Material for sequencing was PBMCs. The sequence was obtained from a woman aged 40 to 50 in good health and CMV-seronegative.

CDR3 nucleotides: TGCAGCGCCACAGGGGGTGGGGCCAACGTCCTGACTTTC. Amino acids: CSATGGGANVLTF. V and J are TRBV29-1 and TRBJ2-6; the match to TRBD1 covers 8 bases. The germline gives CDR1 SQVTM, CDR2 ANQGSEA. This CDR3 contains 13 residues. V lost 7 bases to trimming and J lost 3 bases; unmatched junction nucleotides: 2.